This record looks at one T cell receptor (beta chain) sequence and its context. This sample is part of a study of blood T cell repertoires in COVID-19. Authors' data handling: Researchers report that nucleated cell counts were estimated from reference gene primer amplification. Data came from immunoSEQ multiplex PCR; TCRdb stores just in-frame clones and leaves some out. The V and J calls and clone size are taken from that table; D and trimming were inferred from the DNA. The sample has over 200,000 clones, 70% to 90% seen once. Trimming pared 0 bases from V and 0 bases from J, leaving 9 bases between. Looked up from germline, CDR1 is SGHRS and CDR2 is YFSETQ. The CDR3 is 15 residues long.

The sample comprised peripheral blood. The sequence came from a woman in her seventies with active or convalescent COVID-19. The rearrangement joins TRBV5-1 to TRBJ1-2; D is unclear. CDR3 residues: CASSLGSAANYGYTF. In nucleotides, the CDR3 is TGCGCCAGCAGCTTGGGTAGCGCAGCTAACTATGGCTACACCTTC.